Below, 25 T cell receptor beta chains from the same sample are listed, as sequenced in a study of cytomegalovirus exposure and HLA in healthy donors. PCR was performed using 60 Vbeta and 13 Jbeta primers. Sequenced by immunoSEQ multiplex PCR; TCRdb stores in-frame clones only, minus some. This sample has over 75,000 clones; 65% to 85% occur once, and the top ten carry roughly 2.3%. Material for sequencing was PBMCs. These receptors were collected from a woman in her fifties or sixties in good health and CMV-seronegative.

The chain links TRBV19 to TRBJ1-1; D ambiguous. Germline loops: CDR1 LNHDA, CDR2 SQIVND (reference sequence). The CDR3 contains 15 residues. Trimming cost V 7 bases and J 0 bases, with 15 bases left between them. CDR3 sequence: CASTGSLRMNTEAFF. CDR3 nucleotide sequence: TGTGCCAGTACCGGGTCACTTCGGATGAACACTGAAGCTTTCTTT. The variable domain in full, with the rest retrieved from reference TRBV19 and TRBJ1-1, is DGGITQSPKYLFRKEGQNVTLSCEQNLNHDAMYWYRQDPGQGLRLIYYSQIVNDFQKGDIAEGYSVSREKKESFPLTVTSAQKNPTAFYLCASTGSLRMNTEAFFGQGTRLTVV.

The V gene is TRBV5-1, the J gene TRBJ2-7; D not certain. The CDR3 contains 12 residues. The V end was cut by 4 bases, the J end by 5 bases, with 10 bases between. Germline lookup yields CDR1 SGHRS and CDR2 YFSETQ. This CDR3 is CASSDGFDEQYF. CDR3 bases: TGCGCCAGCAGCGACGGGTTCGACGAGCAGTACTTC.

The chain carries TRBV30 and TRBJ2-2; D remains unclear. CDR3 size: 12 residues. With 2 bases removed from V and 6 bases from J, the gap between germline ends came to 7 bases. Germline lookup yields CDR1 GTSNPN and CDR2 SVGIG (reference sequence). Here the CDR3 reads CAWSQVSGELFF. In DNA, the CDR3 is TGTGCCTGGAGTCAGGTTTCCGGGGAGCTGTTTTTT.

This chain joins TRBV27 and TRBJ1-5, with TRBD1 matching over 7 bases. This CDR3 is 14 amino acids long. V gave up 5 bases and J gave up 6 bases; unmatched junction bases: 7. Per the germline V gene, CDR1 is MNHEY and CDR2 is SMNVEV (reference sequence). This CDR3 is CASSPIDRVQPQHF. DNA of the CDR3: TGTGCCAGCAGTCCGATCGACAGGGTTCAGCCCCAGCATTTT.

This clone was counted a few times. The rearrangement uses TRBV6-1 and TRBJ2-5, with 7 nucleotides matching TRBD1. TRBJ2-7 explains the end of the DNA better; the J call may be wrong. The CDR3 has 12 residues. Germline loops: CDR1 MNHNS, CDR2 SASEGT. CDR3 loop: CASRGQKYEQYF. The CDR3 nucleotides read TGTGCCAGCAGGGGACAGAAATACGAGCAGTACTTC.

The chain employs TRBV4-3 and TRBJ1-6; D possibly corresponds to TRBD1 (6 bases). The V and J ends lost 1 base and 5 bases respectively, with 6 bases between them. Germline V gene data show CDR1 as LGHNA and CDR2 as YSLEER. The length of the CDR3 is 14 residues. The DNA of the CDR3 is TGCGCCAGCAGCCAAGGGACAGATAATTCACCCCTCCACTTT. Protein: CASSQGTDNSPLHF.

The chain has TRBV10-1 and TRBJ2-5; 8 bases are shared with TRBD1. The assigned J gene may be wrong: the sequence end matches TRBJ2-7 better. The CDR3 runs 13 residues. Germline lookup yields CDR1 WNHNN and CDR2 SYGVQD (reference sequence). CDR3 sequence reads: CASSEETGDEQYF. The CDR3 nucleotides are TGCGCCAGCAGTGAGGAGACAGGGGACGAGCAGTACTTC.

The CDR3 region is CASSFGGRGDEQFF. The CDR3, as DNA: TGTGCCAGCAGCTTCGGCGGGAGGGGTGATGAGCAGTTCTTC. The chain joins TRBV7-3 to TRBJ2-1; 9 nucleotides agree with TRBD2. The CDR3 has 14 residues. Germline V gene lookup returns CDR1 SGHTA and CDR2 FQGTGA. Trimming took 3 bases from V and 8 from J; bases not matched to a gene: 5.

This rearrangement joins TRBV6-6 to TRBJ2-1; 12 bases agree with TRBD2. The CDR3 runs to 16 residues. Germline V gene data show CDR1 as MNHNY and CDR2 as SVGAGI (reference sequence). J lost 2 bases, V lost 1 base, and 0 bases had no gene match. The CDR3 nucleotides read TGTGCCAGCAGTTACTGGACTAGCGGGACCTACAATGAGCAGTTCTTC. Translation: CASSYWTSGTYNEQFF.

The gene calls are TRBV11-2 and TRBJ2-1; TRBD1 is a possible D gene (6 bases). This CDR3 comprises 12 residues. V dropped 1 base and J dropped 13 bases, with 11 bases sitting between them. Germline assignment: CDR1 SGHAT and CDR2 FQNNGV. The CDR3 loop reads CASSLVGRGQFF. CDR3 DNA: TGTGCCAGCAGCTTAGTGGGCAGGGGACAGTTCTTC.

V is TRBV18 and J is TRBJ2-3, with TRBD2 as a possible D gene (6 bases). The CDR3 length is 16 residues. V shed 2 bases and J shed 1 base, with 13 bases lying between them. Looked up from germline, CDR1 is KGHSH and CDR2 is LQKENI. DNA of the CDR3: TGTGCCAGCTCACCAATTCAGCGGGCTGGCACAGATACGCAGTATTTT. Protein sequence: CASSPIQRAGTDTQYF.

The gene calls are TRBV2 and TRBJ2-5; D not resolved. The CDR3 loop spans 11 amino acids. Germline assignment: CDR1 SNHLY and CDR2 FYNNEI. The ends were cut back, 1 base at V and 11 bases at J, with 8 bases in the middle. The CDR3 DNA reads TGTGCCAGCAGTGAAGACCGTGAGCAGTACTTC. The encoded protein is CASSEDREQYF.

The chain couples TRBV11-2 to TRBJ2-1; 9 positions match TRBD2. V lost 3 bases, J lost 5 bases, and 2 bases stayed unmatched. The germline CDR1 and CDR2 sequences are SGHAT and FQNNGV. There are 14 residues in the CDR3. The CDR3 loop is CASSLGTSHNEQFF. The CDR3 region has the DNA TGTGCCAGCAGCTTGGGGACTAGCCACAATGAGCAGTTCTTC.

This clone was recorded only once. CDR3 in DNA: TGTGCCAGTAGTGGATCCTCCGGGACAACCTATGGCTACACCTTC. Protein sequence: CASSGSSGTTYGYTF. The rearrangement links TRBV19 to TRBJ1-2; possible D gene TRBD1, 6 bases. Germline CDR1 reads LNHDA; CDR2 reads SQIVND (reference sequence). V lost 5 bases, J lost 4 bases, and 17 bases lay in between. The CDR3 is 15 residues long.

CDR3 in DNA: TGTGCCAGCAGTTCTGGGACTAGCACCGCAGATACGCAGTATTTT. It yields the protein CASSSGTSTADTQYF. V usage is TRBV6-5 and J usage is TRBJ2-3; 9 nucleotides match TRBD2. V dropped 4 bases and J dropped 4; count of bases not matched to a gene: 6. In germline, CDR1 is MNHEY, CDR2 SVGAGI. This CDR3 contains 15 residues.

This chain's CDR3 is CASSPGLGALFF. The CDR3 DNA reads TGTGCCAGCAGCCCGGGCCTTGGGGCTCTGTTTTTT. The V gene is TRBV5-6, the J gene TRBJ1-4; D perhaps matches TRBD1 (5 bases). The germline V and J ends were trimmed by 4 bases and 14 bases, with 15 bases remaining between them. This CDR3 is 12 amino acids long. Germline V lookup: CDR1 SGHDT, CDR2 YYEEEE.

The chain combines TRBV5-1 with TRBJ2-3; 8 positions agree with TRBD1. Germline values: CDR1 SGHRS, CDR2 YFSETQ. The CDR3 extends over 18 amino acids. V gave up 0 bases and J gave up 4 bases; unmatched junction bases: 13. CDR3 in DNA: TGCGCCAGCAGCTTGGGCGGACAGGGCTTTAATAGGGCAGATACGCAGTATTTT. Translating it yields CASSLGGQGFNRADTQYF.

V and J are TRBV7-6 and TRBJ2-6; 10 positions match TRBD1. Germline V gene sequence: CDR1 SGHVS, CDR2 FNYEAQ. This CDR3 comprises 17 residues. With V trimmed by 5 bases and J by 4 bases, 8 bases remained unmatched. The CDR3 loop reads CASSPGTGVYGANVLTF. The CDR3 DNA sequence: TGTGCCAGCAGCCCGGGGACAGGGGTGTACGGGGCCAACGTCCTGACTTTC.

The J gene is TRBJ1-1, the V gene TRBV7-2; D gene uncertain. V was cut by 3 bases and J by 5 bases, with 7 bases left in between. The CDR3 loop spans 12 amino acids. Germline V gives CDR1 SGHTA, CDR2 FQGNSA. CDR3: CASSFLLTEAFF. The CDR3 DNA reads as TGTGCCAGCAGCTTTCTCCTTACTGAAGCTTTCTTT.

The chain has TRBV7-2 and TRBJ1-5, with 7 bases that match TRBD1. Per the germline V gene, CDR1 is SGHTA and CDR2 is FQGNSA. The CDR3 consists of 14 residues. V lost 5 bases to trimming and J lost 4 bases; unmatched junction nucleotides: 5. CDR3 in DNA: TGTGCCAGCAGCCCTGACAGGGATAATCAGCCCCAGCATTTT. Amino acids: CASSPDRDNQPQHF.

DNA of the CDR3: TGTGCCAGCAGCTTAGAGGGGACAGGGGGCCATAATTCACCCCTCCACTTT. This sequence encodes CASSLEGTGGHNSPLHF. V is TRBV7-2 and J is TRBJ1-6, with 12 bases lining up with TRBD1. Germline loops: CDR1 SGHTA, CDR2 FQGNSA. The CDR3 runs 17 residues. V shed 1 base and J 5 bases; nucleotides not matched to a gene: 3.

V is TRBV7-2 and J is TRBJ2-5, with D possibly being TRBD2 (6 bases). Trimming took off 2 bases at V and 3 bases at J, with 16 bases between the two ends. Germline V gene lookup returns CDR1 SGHTA and CDR2 FQGNSA. The CDR3 is 16 amino acids. The CDR3: CASSLSRARLEETQYF. CDR3 in DNA: TGTGCCAGCAGCTTAAGTAGGGCGAGACTAGAAGAGACCCAGTACTTC.

The gene calls are TRBV28 and TRBJ2-7; TRBD1 matches 9 bases. The CDR3 extends over 20 amino acids. V lost 6 bases and J lost 3; bases outside the gene matches: 24. Per the germline V gene, CDR1 is MDHEN and CDR2 is SYDVKM. Here the CDR3 DNA reads TGTGCCAGCAGCCCCCTCGGCGGGACAGGGCATGTTTGGGATAGCTACGAGCAGTACTTC. This gives the protein CASSPLGGTGHVWDSYEQYF.

In its sample, this clone was seen once. This rearrangement joins TRBV4-2 to TRBJ2-5; 12 bases align to TRBD2. Germline CDR1 reads LGHNA; CDR2 reads YNFKEQ. The CDR3 contains 18 residues. With 0 bases clipped from V and 4 bases from J, the junction kept 9 bases outside the gene matches. The CDR3 reads CASSQETSGSPVLETQYF. The CDR3 DNA is TGTGCCAGCAGCCAAGAGACTAGCGGGAGCCCCGTTTTAGAGACCCAGTACTTC.

This sequence joins TRBV28 and TRBJ1-1; D ambiguous. With 3 bases removed from V and 1 base from J, the gap between germline ends came to 18 bases. CDR3 length: 17 amino acids. CDR1 is MDHEN and CDR2 is SYDVKM in the germline V gene. In nucleotides, the CDR3 is TGTGCCAGCAGTTTTGGCGGGGAGGGTGGGTGGAACACTGAAGCTTTCTTT. This codes for CASSFGGEGGWNTEAFF.